Here is one TCR beta chain with its context. These data are taken from a study of T-cell reconstitution after alpha-beta-depleted transplantation in children. CDR1 is MNHEY, CDR2 SVGAGI, per germline. The CDR3 is 15 residues long. Trimming shortened V by 6 bases and J by 5 bases, and 19 bases separated the two germline ends. TCRbeta library construction was performed incorporating unique molecular identifiers. MiXCR, run by TCRdb on the PCR reads, gives a single entry per CDR3 protein. Here the sample spans 490,000 or so distinct CDR3 sequences, 12% being singletons. The chain uses TRBV6-5 and TRBJ1-1; D possibly corresponds to TRBD1 (6 bases). The sequencing here drew on PBMCs from the stem cell graft donor, taken from the stem cell graft. This clonotype originated in a human donor who donated a stem cell graft to a child with combined immunodeficiency. The CDR3, as DNA: TGTGCCAGCAGACTCCCCGGGGGGGGCCGAACTGAAGCTTTCTTT. This translates into CASRLPGGGRTEAFF.